These 13 T cell receptor beta chains were sequenced from one sample in a study of T cell responses to AZD1222 COVID-19 vaccine. Assay: immunoSEQ multiplex PCR; the TCRdb copy retains only in-frame clones and omits some. This table holds around 110,000 clones, 80% to 90% found once. The material sequenced was peripheral blood, taken on day 0 of AZD1222 vaccination. The receptors were gathered from an adult in good health.

The chain carries TRBV24-1 and TRBJ2-2; maybe TRBD2 (5 bases). Trimming took 5 bases from V and 6 from J, leaving 30 bases between them. The CDR3 is 20 residues long. Germline lookup yields CDR1 KGHDR and CDR2 SFDVKD. CDR3 bases: TGTGCCACCAGTGGGGTTTTGTCACCGGCAGCCCGGGGTGGTTCCGGGGAGCTGTTTTTT. It codes for CATSGVLSPAARGGSGELFF.

The J gene is TRBJ2-3, the V gene TRBV9, with 9 bases aligning to TRBD2. Germline V gene sequence: CDR1 SGDLS, CDR2 YYNGEE. V shed 0 bases, J shed 5 bases, and the junction held 4 bases outside the gene matches. The CDR3 runs to 15 residues. CDR3 sequence: CASSVALAGIDTQYF. Here the CDR3 DNA reads TGTGCCAGCAGCGTAGCTCTAGCGGGGATAGATACGCAGTATTTT.

This chain links TRBV4-1 with TRBJ1-1, with a weak D call TRBD1 (5 bases). Trimming stripped 1 base from V and 4 bases from J, with 10 bases between. Germline values: CDR1 MGHRA, CDR2 YSYEKL. This CDR3 is 14 amino acids long. The CDR3 DNA follows: TGCGCCAGCAGCCAAGCAGGGTTTACCACTGAAGCTTTCTTT. Translating gives CASSQAGFTTEAFF.

This chain connects TRBV29-1 to TRBJ1-1, with D hard to call. CDR3 length: 13 amino acids. Trimming took 7 bases from V and 5 from J, leaving 17 bases between them. Germline CDR1 reads SQVTM; CDR2 reads ANQGSEA. CDR3 bases: TGCAGCGCTGGGCTCCTCGAGGAAACTGAAGCTTTCTTT. Encoded protein: CSAGLLEETEAFF.

This clone was counted a few times. This CDR3 reads CASSLGGEQFF. DNA for the CDR3: TGTGCCAGCAGCCTGGGGGGTGAGCAGTTCTTC. This chain connects TRBV13 to TRBJ2-1; D is possibly TRBD2 (6 bases). The CDR3 is 11 residues long. Germline CDR1 PRHDT, CDR2 FYEKMQ (reference sequence). V was shortened by 5 bases and J by 9 bases, with 8 bases between the two germline ends.

The J gene is TRBJ1-6, the V gene TRBV28; D uncertain. Germline V CDR1 and CDR2: MDHEN, SYDVKM. The length of the CDR3 is 13 residues. The V end was cut by 2 bases, the J end by 7 bases, with 6 bases between. This CDR3 reads CASSLPLNSPLHF. For the CDR3, the DNA is TGTGCCAGCAGTTTACCCTTAAATTCACCCCTCCACTTT.

This chain uses TRBV11-2 with TRBJ1-1; D unclear. Germline CDR1 and CDR2: SGHAT and FQNNGV. Between the trimmed V and J ends, which lost 2 bases and 0 bases, there was a span of 16 bases. The CDR3 contains 17 residues. The CDR3 coding sequence is TGTGCCAGCAGCTTATCCTGGGGAGGTAACGTGAACACTGAAGCTTTCTTT. It yields the protein CASSLSWGGNVNTEAFF. The complete variable domain, with remaining parts taken from reference TRBV11-2 and TRBJ1-1, reads EAGVAQSPRYKIIEKRQSVAFWCNPISGHATLYWYQQILGQGPKLLIQFQNNGVVDDSQLPKDRFSAERLKGVDSTLKIQPAKLEDSAVYLCASSLSWGGNVNTEAFFGQGTRLTVV.

V is TRBV19 and J is TRBJ1-4; the match to TRBD1 covers 10 bases. The CDR3 is 15 amino acids. The germline V gene has CDR1 LNHDA and CDR2 SQIVND (reference sequence). Trimming took 2 bases from V and 7 from J; bases not matched to a gene: 4. The CDR3 DNA follows: TGTGCCAGTAGTATAACGGGACAGGGGCGTGAAAAACTGTTTTTT. Translation gives CASSITGQGREKLFF.

CDR3 protein: CATSDSRTTNEKLFF. The DNA for the CDR3 is TGTGCCACCAGTGATTCGAGGACAACTAATGAAAAACTGTTTTTT. This chain uses TRBV24-1 with TRBJ1-4; D is uncertain. This CDR3 is built from 15 residues. Germline CDR1 KGHDR, CDR2 SFDVKD. V dropped 2 bases and J dropped 0 bases, with 6 bases sitting between them.

This chain links TRBV5-8 with TRBJ1-6, with 9 bases lining up with TRBD1. The CDR3 spans 15 residues. J lost 7 bases, V lost 4 bases, and 6 bases had no gene match. Germline lookup yields CDR1 SGHTS and CDR2 YDEGEE. The CDR3 DNA is TGTGCCAGCAGCAAACAGGGGGCGGTGAATTCACCCCTCCACTTT. Its protein is CASSKQGAVNSPLHF.

The gene calls are TRBV28 and TRBJ1-2; 7 bases map to TRBD1. J was trimmed by 4 bases and V by 4 bases; bases with no gene match: 12. This CDR3 is built from 16 residues. Germline V gene sequence: CDR1 MDHEN, CDR2 SYDVKM. CDR3 region: CASSSQSGTVVYGYTF. CDR3 DNA sequence: TGTGCCAGCAGTTCCCAATCCGGGACAGTCGTCTATGGCTACACCTTC.

The J gene is TRBJ2-5, the V gene TRBV30, with 12 bases that match TRBD2. Germline V gene sequence: CDR1 GTSNPN, CDR2 SVGIG (reference sequence). The CDR3 totals 16 residues. With 7 bases clipped from V and 4 bases from J, the junction kept 13 bases outside the gene matches. CDR3 DNA sequence: TGTGCCTATATACTAGCGGGGGGCCTTCCACGAGAGACCCAGTACTTC. Its translation: CAYILAGGLPRETQYF.

The rearrangement joins TRBV4-3 to TRBJ1-2; D is uncertain. CDR1 is LGHNA and CDR2 is YSLEER in the germline V gene. The ends were cut back, 0 bases at V and 4 bases at J, with 12 bases in the middle. The CDR3 loop spans 15 amino acids. CDR3 residues: CASSQDGIPTYGYTF. In DNA form, the CDR3 reads TGCGCCAGCAGCCAAGATGGCATTCCTACCTATGGCTACACCTTC.